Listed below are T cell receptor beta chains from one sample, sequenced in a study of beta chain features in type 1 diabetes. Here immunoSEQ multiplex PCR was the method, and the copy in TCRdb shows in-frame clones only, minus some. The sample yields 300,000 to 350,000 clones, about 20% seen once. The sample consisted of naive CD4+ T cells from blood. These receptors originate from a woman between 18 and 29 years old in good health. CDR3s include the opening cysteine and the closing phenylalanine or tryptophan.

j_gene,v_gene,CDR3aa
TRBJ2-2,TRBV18,CASSPPGRSTGELFF
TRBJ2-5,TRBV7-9,CASSLGRGGEETQYF
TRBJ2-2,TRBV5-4,CASSPLQGRNTGELFF
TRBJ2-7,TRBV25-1,CASSESGRGFYEQYF
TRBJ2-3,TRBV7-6,CASSLGTAGTDTQYF
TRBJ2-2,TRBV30,CAWSVSTGYTGELFF
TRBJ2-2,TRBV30,CAWSLLDTGELFF
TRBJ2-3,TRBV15,CATSRVTVLAGDTQYF
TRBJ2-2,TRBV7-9,CASSFGRFNTGELFF
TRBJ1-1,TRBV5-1,CASSPRDTIEAFF
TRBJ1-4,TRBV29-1,CSVGQTNEKLFF
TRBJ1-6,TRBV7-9,CASSPSGTPLHF
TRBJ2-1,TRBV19,CASTIKYGGAGASNEQFF
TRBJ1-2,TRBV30,CAWSTVQNYGYTF
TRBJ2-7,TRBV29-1,CSVPSGVSYEQYF
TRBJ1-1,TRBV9,CASSATGGTNTEAFF
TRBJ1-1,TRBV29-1,CSAISGQGNTEAFF
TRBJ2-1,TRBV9,CASGRVYNEQFF
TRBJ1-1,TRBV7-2,CASSWAKGGGAEAFF
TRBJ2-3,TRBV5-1,CASSLRARADTQYF
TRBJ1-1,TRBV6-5,CASSPSNTEAFF
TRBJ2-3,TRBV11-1,CASSRRGDRPKDTQYF
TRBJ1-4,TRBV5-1,CASSLDAGGDEKLFF
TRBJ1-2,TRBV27,CASTTDRNYGYTF
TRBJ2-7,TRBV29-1,CSVPGQGNYEQYF
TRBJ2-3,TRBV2,CASRQETITDTQYF
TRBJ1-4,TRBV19,CASSTGQGDEKLFF
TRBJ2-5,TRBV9,CASSVGASGGALETQYF
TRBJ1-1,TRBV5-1,CASSLLLGEEAFF
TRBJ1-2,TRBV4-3,CASSRMGTGADGYTF
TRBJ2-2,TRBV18,CASSPAGGRSNTGELFF
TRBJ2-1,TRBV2,CAGTGLTYNEQFF
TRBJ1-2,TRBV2,CASSEAGTGDGYTF
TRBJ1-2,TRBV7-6,CASSTAGGSTRGYTF
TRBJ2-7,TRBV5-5,CASSLAGINYEQYF
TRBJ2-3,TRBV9,CASAERQAGGTDTQYF
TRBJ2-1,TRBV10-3,CAIRQGAGDDEQFF
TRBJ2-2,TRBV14,CASSPLGTGSNTGELFF
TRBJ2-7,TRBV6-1,CASRGANSYEQYF
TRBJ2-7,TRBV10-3,CAIKGREEDPYF
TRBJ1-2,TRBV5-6,CASSPGQGRDGYTF
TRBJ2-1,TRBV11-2,CASSGGQGYNEQFF
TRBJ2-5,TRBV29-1,CSVIGQGEIETQYF
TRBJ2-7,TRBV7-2,CASSLVAENYEQYF
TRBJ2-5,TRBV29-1,CSVETSGETQYF
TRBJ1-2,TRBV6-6,CASSSSGTPDHWGYTF
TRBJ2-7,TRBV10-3,CAISEPTGEDEQYF
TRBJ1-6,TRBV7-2,CASSQRQGGGSPLHF
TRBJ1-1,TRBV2,CASRQQGLNTEAFF
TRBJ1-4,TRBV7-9,CASSSTGGFNEKLFF